These 27 T cell receptor beta chains were sequenced from one sample in a study of PD-L1 blockade in urothelial cancer. Time point specified: pretreatment peripheral blood. The assay was immunoSEQ multiplex PCR, and TCRdb's table has in-frame clones only and misses some. The data show 72,000 or so clones, approximately 86% seen once. The material sequenced was PBMCs, taken around atezolizumab (anti-PD-L1) treatment. The receptors stem from a man in his sixties with urothelial cancer.

The chain couples TRBV29-1 to TRBJ2-7; 7 bases map to TRBD2. J lost 5 bases, V lost 0 bases, and 7 bases had no gene match. The CDR3 is made up of 14 amino acids. Per the germline V gene, CDR1 is SQVTM and CDR2 is ANQGSEA. The CDR3 DNA sequence: TGCAGCGTTGAAGATCAGGGTACTAGCGACGAGCAGTACTTC. Protein sequence: CSVEDQGTSDEQYF.

In the case of this clone: This specimen includes other DNA sequences encoding the same CDR3. The V gene is TRBV11-3, the J gene TRBJ2-7; 10 bases map to TRBD1. The CDR3 length is 15 residues. The V gene's germline CDR1 is SGHNT and CDR2 YENEEA. Losses at the gene ends were 0 bases for V and 7 bases for J; bases not matched to a gene: 6. The CDR3 reads CASSLEGQGSREQYF. The CDR3 DNA sequence: TGTGCCAGCAGCTTAGAGGGACAGGGGTCCCGGGAGCAGTACTTC.

The chain couples TRBV19 to TRBJ2-2; D is perhaps TRBD2 (5 bases). V was shortened by 4 bases and J by 5 bases, with 14 bases between the two germline ends. The germline CDR1 and CDR2 sequences are LNHDA and SQIVND (reference sequence). The CDR3 is 15 amino acids. CDR3 residues: CASSKVEGRTGELFF. The CDR3 DNA follows: TGTGCCAGTAGTAAGGTTGAGGGTCGGACCGGGGAGCTGTTTTTT.

The V gene is TRBV4-2, the J gene TRBJ2-3, with 8 bases lining up with TRBD1. J lost 6 bases, V lost 3 bases, and 11 bases had no gene match. This CDR3 is built from 16 residues. From germline, CDR1 is LGHNA and CDR2 YNFKEQ. The CDR3 region has the DNA TGTGCCAGCAGCCAGAATTCGGACAGGGCTGTGGATACGCAGTATTTT. The encoded protein is CASSQNSDRAVDTQYF.

V and J are TRBV5-4 and TRBJ2-7, with TRBD1 as a possible D gene (6 bases). The CDR3 sequence is 16 residues long. V was clipped by 4 bases and J by 0 bases, with 17 bases between them. Germline V gives CDR1 SGHNT, CDR2 YYREEE (reference sequence). The CDR3 DNA reads TGTGCCAGCAGCCCATCGTCCCAGGGGAGCTCCTACGAGCAGTACTTC. Translated: CASSPSSQGSSYEQYF.

The chain is built from TRBV9 and TRBJ2-1, with D possibly matching TRBD1 (5 bases). The CDR3 covers 13 residues. V was cut by 0 bases and J by 10 bases, with 11 bases left in between. The germline V gene encodes CDR1 SGDLS and CDR2 YYNGEE. The CDR3: CASSVVAGYEQFF. In DNA, the CDR3 is TGTGCCAGCAGCGTAGTGGCAGGGTACGAGCAGTTCTTC. Full variable domain (remainder filled in from reference TRBV9 and TRBJ2-1): DSGVTQTPKHLITATGQRVTLRCSPRSGDLSVYWYQQSLDQGLQFLIQYYNGEERAKGNILERFSAQQFPDLHSELNLSSLELGDSALYFCASSVVAGYEQFFGPGTRLTVL.

The gene calls are TRBV30 and TRBJ2-1, with TRBD1 identical over 8 bases. This CDR3 comprises 15 residues. The germline gives CDR1 GTSNPN, CDR2 SVGIG (reference sequence). The V segment lost 2 bases and the J segment 0 bases; nucleotides outside the gene matches: 3. This CDR3 is CAWSTGQGSYNEQFF. CDR3 bases: TGTGCCTGGAGTACCGGACAGGGCTCCTACAATGAGCAGTTCTTC.

The CDR3 DNA follows: TGTGCCAGCAGTACGACAGGCTACTATGGCTACACCTTC. It encodes CASSTTGYYGYTF. The chain is built from TRBV6-6 and TRBJ1-2, with a tentative D call TRBD1 (6 bases). Trimming pared 5 bases from V and 3 bases from J, leaving 10 bases between. The CDR3 is 13 amino acids. Germline CDR1 is MNHNY and CDR2 is SVGAGI (reference sequence).

V is TRBV10-2 and J is TRBJ1-3; D unclear. The CDR3 has 14 amino acids. Trimming shortened V by 8 bases and J by 4 bases, and 15 bases separated the two germline ends. Germline V gives CDR1 WSHSY, CDR2 SAAADI. CDR3 DNA sequence: TGCGCCAGCCATGAGACTGTTGGGGGAAACACCATATATTTT. Protein product: CASHETVGGNTIYF.

The chain couples TRBV13 to TRBJ2-5, with D possibly matching TRBD1 (6 bases). V was shortened by 7 bases and J by 4 bases, with 25 bases between the two germline ends. CDR3 length equals 17 residues. The germline gives CDR1 PRHDT, CDR2 FYEKMQ (reference sequence). The CDR3 loop reads CASTESPSGRGRETQYF. DNA of the CDR3: TGTGCCAGCACCGAATCCCCCTCGGGCAGGGGCAGAGAGACCCAGTACTTC. Full variable domain (rest looked up from reference TRBV13 and TRBJ2-5): AAGVIQSPRHLIKEKRETATLKCYPIPRHDTVYWYQQGPGQDPQFLISFYEKMQSDKGSIPDRFSAQQFSDYHSELNMSSLELGDSALYFCASTESPSGRGRETQYFGPGTRLLVL.

This chain connects TRBV5-1 to TRBJ2-5; 9 bases agree with TRBD2. The ends lost 0 bases at V and 6 bases at J; junction bases unmatched: 6. The CDR3 runs 15 residues. The germline V gene encodes CDR1 SGHRS and CDR2 YFSETQ. CDR3 nucleotides: TGCGCCAGCAGCTTGGGCGGGGGGGCCTCCCAGACCCAGTACTTC. This translates into CASSLGGGASQTQYF. The full variable domain, in which reference TRBV5-1 and TRBJ2-5 provide the parts outside the CDR3, is KAGVTQTPRYLIKTRGQQVTLSCSPISGHRSVSWYQQTPGQGLQFLFEYFSETQRNKGNFPGRFSGRQFSNSRSEMNVSTLELGDSALYLCASSLGGGASQTQYFGPGTRLLVL.

This clone was observed a single time. The chain combines TRBV2 with TRBJ2-7, with D possibly TRBD1 on 6 matching bases. The V and J ends lost 4 bases and 2 bases respectively, with 15 bases between them. The CDR3 runs 15 residues. The V gene's germline CDR1 is SNHLY and CDR2 FYNNEI. The CDR3 DNA reads TGTGCCAGCAGTGTACACAGGGTTGGGGCCTACGAGCAGTACTTC. Amino acid sequence: CASSVHRVGAYEQYF.

The rearrangement uses TRBV6-6 and TRBJ2-7, with D possibly TRBD2 on 5 matching bases. The CDR3 is 11 residues long. CDR1 is MNHNY, CDR2 SVGAGI, per germline (reference sequence). V lost 10 bases and J 2 bases, leaving 9 bases between the germline ends. The CDR3 DNA is TGTGCCACCGCGGGCACCTACGAGCAGTACTTC. It yields the protein CATAGTYEQYF.

Regarding this clone: Other DNA sequences within the sample encode an identical CDR3. The genes are TRBV15 and TRBJ2-7; TRBD2 is a possible D gene (6 bases). This CDR3 is 13 amino acids long. CDR1 and CDR2 from the germline V gene are LNHNV and YYDKDF (reference sequence). Between the trimmed V and J ends, which lost 0 bases and 4 bases, there was a span of 7 bases. CDR3 region: CATSRDRGYEQYF. CDR3 nucleotide sequence: TGTGCCACCAGCAGAGATCGGGGGTACGAGCAGTACTTC. Full variable domain (missing parts from reference TRBV15 and TRBJ2-7): DAMVIQNPRYQVTQFGKPVTLSCSQTLNHNVMYWYQQKSSQAPKLLFHYYDKDFNNEADTPDNFQSRRPNTSFCFLDIRSPGLGDTAMYLCATSRDRGYEQYFGPGTRLTVT.

The J gene is TRBJ2-3, the V gene TRBV19; 13 bases are a match to TRBD2. With V trimmed by 6 bases and J by 6 bases, 6 bases remained unmatched. CDR1 and CDR2 (germline): LNHDA, SQIVND (reference sequence). The CDR3 is 15 residues long. In DNA form, the CDR3 reads TGTGCCAGTAGCACTAGCGGGGGGGCCATCGATACGCAGTATTTT. Protein: CASSTSGGAIDTQYF.

V is TRBV4-2 and J is TRBJ1-5, with no clear D. The CDR3 has 19 amino acids. CDR1 is LGHNA, CDR2 YNFKEQ, per germline. The ends were cut back, 1 base at V and 0 bases at J, with 19 bases in the middle. DNA of the CDR3: TGTGCCAGCAGCCAAGTCGGGAATGGGCCAGAATATAGCAATCAGCCCCAGCATTTT. This codes for CASSQVGNGPEYSNQPQHF.

The chain uses TRBV7-9 and TRBJ2-2, with 7 bases lining up with TRBD1. J gave up 3 bases and V 2 bases, and 3 bases lay outside the gene matches. The CDR3 sequence is 15 residues long. CDR1 is SEHNR, CDR2 FQNEAQ, per germline (reference sequence). This chain's CDR3 is CASSLTGVDTGELFF. CDR3 in DNA: TGTGCCAGCAGCTTAACAGGGGTCGACACCGGGGAGCTGTTTTTT.

A few counts support this clone. The chain recombines TRBV19 with TRBJ2-3, with TRBD1 as a possible D gene (6 bases). Trimming shortened V by 1 base and J by 2 bases, and 10 bases separated the two germline ends. Germline V gene lookup returns CDR1 LNHDA and CDR2 SQIVND (reference sequence). The CDR3 has 15 residues. The CDR3, as DNA: TGTGCCAGTAGTATAGGGGGGCGGGTCACAGATACGCAGTATTTT. Protein product: CASSIGGRVTDTQYF.

The V and J genes are TRBV18 and TRBJ2-7; perhaps TRBD2 as D (5 bases). V lost 6 bases and J lost 0, with 12 bases in between. From germline, CDR1 is KGHSH and CDR2 LQKENI. The CDR3 loop spans 14 amino acids. The CDR3 sequence is CASSQDSSSYEQYF. In DNA, the CDR3 is TGTGCCAGCTCTCAGGACTCCAGCTCCTACGAGCAGTACTTC. Full variable domain (outside the CDR3, taken from reference TRBV18 and TRBJ2-7): NAGVMQNPRHLVRRRGQEARLRCSPMKGHSHVYWYRQLPEEGLKFMVYLQKENIIDESGMPKERFSAEFPKEGPSILRIQQVVRGDSAAYFCASSQDSSSYEQYFGPGTRLTVT.

This CDR3 is CASSLEDGAWAPLHF. CDR3 bases: TGTGCCAGCAGCTTAGAGGATGGGGCCTGGGCACCCCTCCACTTT. The gene calls are TRBV11-2 and TRBJ1-6; tentative D call: TRBD1 (5 bases). The V end lost 0 bases, the J end lost 11 bases, and 14 bases lay between the germline ends. The germline V gene has CDR1 SGHAT and CDR2 FQNNGV. The CDR3 length is 15 residues. Full variable domain (remainder filled in from reference TRBV11-2 and TRBJ1-6): EAGVAQSPRYKIIEKRQSVAFWCNPISGHATLYWYQQILGQGPKLLIQFQNNGVVDDSQLPKDRFSAERLKGVDSTLKIQPAKLEDSAVYLCASSLEDGAWAPLHFGNGTRLTVT.

The chain couples TRBV9 to TRBJ1-4, with no clear D. Germline V gene lookup returns CDR1 SGDLS and CDR2 YYNGEE. This CDR3 has 15 residues. V was cut by 0 bases and J by 0 bases, with 6 bases left in between. The CDR3 here is CASSVAGATNEKLFF. As DNA, the CDR3 is TGTGCCAGCAGCGTAGCTGGAGCAACTAATGAAAAACTGTTTTTT.

The chain carries TRBV7-9 and TRBJ2-1; D gene unclear. Germline loops: CDR1 SEHNR, CDR2 FQNEAQ (reference sequence). The CDR3 totals 12 residues. The ends were cut back, 3 bases at V and 9 bases at J, with 9 bases in the middle. The CDR3 loop reads CASSFPVAEQFF. CDR3 sequence (DNA): TGTGCCAGCAGCTTCCCAGTAGCTGAGCAGTTCTTC.

This clone was seen a few times. The chain carries TRBV30 and TRBJ1-6; the D is unclear. This CDR3 is 15 amino acids long. Trimming shortened V by 2 bases and J by 0 bases, and 8 bases separated the two germline ends. Germline V CDR1 and CDR2: GTSNPN, SVGIG (reference sequence). CDR3 in amino acids: CAWSTFSSYNSPLHF. CDR3 DNA sequence: TGTGCCTGGAGTACATTTTCCTCCTATAATTCACCCCTCCACTTT. The full variable domain, in which reference TRBV30 and TRBJ1-6 provide the parts outside the CDR3, is SQTIHQWPATLVQPVGSPLSLECTVEGTSNPNLYWYRQAAGRGLQLLFYSVGIGQISSEVPQNLSASRPQDRQFILSSKKLLLSDSGFYLCAWSTFSSYNSPLHFGNGTRLTVT.

This chain connects TRBV4-2 to TRBJ1-1; D is possibly TRBD1 (5 bases). The CDR3 extends over 14 amino acids. From germline, CDR1 is LGHNA and CDR2 YNFKEQ. Between the trimmed V and J ends, which lost 4 bases and 1 base, there was a span of 10 bases. The CDR3 DNA reads TGTGCCAGCAGCCTCACAGGTACGAACACTGAAGCTTTCTTT. Residues: CASSLTGTNTEAFF.

The sample holds many counts of this clone. V gene TRBV7-2 combines with J gene TRBJ1-2; D call uncertain. V lost 1 base, J lost 7 bases, and 4 bases lay in between. The CDR3 is 11 amino acids. CDR1 is SGHTA, CDR2 FQGNSA, per germline. The CDR3 is CASSLELGYTF. In nucleotides, the CDR3 is TGTGCCAGCAGCTTAGAGCTTGGCTACACCTTC.

This clone has more than one count but fewer than ten. The V gene is TRBV10-3, the J gene TRBJ2-7, with TRBD1 matching 8 bases. This CDR3 comprises 14 residues. The ends lost 6 bases at V and 3 bases at J; junction bases unmatched: 7. The germline V gene encodes CDR1 ENHRY and CDR2 SYGVKD. The CDR3 nucleotides read TGTGCCATCAGCCGGGACAGGCGACACTACGAGCAGTACTTC. Amino acids: CAISRDRRHYEQYF.

The chain links TRBV5-1 to TRBJ2-5, with TRBD2 as a possible D gene (5 bases). V lost 0 bases and J lost 5, with 20 bases in between. Germline CDR1 reads SGHRS; CDR2 reads YFSETQ. This CDR3 comprises 17 residues. CDR3 DNA: TGCGCCAGCAGCTTGGGTGGAGGCCCCAATCGGTGGGAGACCCAGTACTTC. It yields the protein CASSLGGGPNRWETQYF.